This section outlines one TCR beta chain sequence together with its context. Its cognate antigen is unknown. The sample is drawn from a study of shared clonotypes between healthy human individuals. Per the germline V gene, CDR1 is PRHDT and CDR2 is FYEKMQ (reference sequence). The CDR3 has 14 amino acids. V shed 5 bases, J shed 3 bases, and the junction held 5 bases outside the gene matches. On sorted subsets, replicate PCRs used 200 to 250 ng DNA, or tens of thousands of T cell genomes. Repertoires were generated with immunoSEQ multiplex PCR, while TCRdb's copy carries only in-frame clones and drops some. The sample shows 1.5 million to 2.5 million clones, approximately 94% of them seen only once. Study-level findings and limits: Clonotypes which were not shared had lower generation probabilities than clonotypes that all four donors shared. Blood was the sole source, and tissue repertoires probably differ.

Terminally differentiated effector memory CD45RA+ cells were excluded from the naive CD8 cells, which were CD45RO-negative and positively selected for CCR7. Every donor, a Caucasian adult, lived in Nashville, Tennessee. Sequenced: naive CD8+ T cells sorted from blood. The chain couples TRBV13 to TRBJ1-2; 8 bases fit TRBD1. The receptor's source is a man aged 18 to 29 in good health. The CDR3 loop reads CASSLGTGHYGYTF. In DNA form, the CDR3 reads TGTGCCAGCAGCCTCGGGACAGGCCACTATGGCTACACCTTC.